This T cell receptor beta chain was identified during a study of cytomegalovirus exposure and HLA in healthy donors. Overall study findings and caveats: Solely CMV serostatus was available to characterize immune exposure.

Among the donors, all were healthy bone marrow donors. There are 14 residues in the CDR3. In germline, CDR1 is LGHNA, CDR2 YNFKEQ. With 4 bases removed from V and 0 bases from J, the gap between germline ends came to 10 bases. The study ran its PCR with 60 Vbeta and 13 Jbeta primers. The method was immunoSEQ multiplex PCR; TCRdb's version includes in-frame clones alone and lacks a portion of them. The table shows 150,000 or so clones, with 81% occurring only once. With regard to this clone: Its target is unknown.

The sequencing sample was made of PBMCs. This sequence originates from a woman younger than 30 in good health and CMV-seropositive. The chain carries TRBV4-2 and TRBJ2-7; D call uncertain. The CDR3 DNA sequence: TGTGCCAGCAGCCCCAGAGGAAGCTCCTACGAGCAGTACTTC. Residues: CASSPRGSSYEQYF.